This T cell receptor beta chain was found in a study of CD8 T cells in Susac syndrome. Reverse transcription of roughly 0.5 to 1 ug RNA was carried out with random hexamers. TCRdb re-called the immunoSEQ multiplex PCR reads through MiXCR, storing one row per CDR3 protein. The sample lists 400,000 to 550,000 distinct CDR3 sequences, more than 70% seen once, with roughly 0.1% in the top ten. Sequencing targeted TCR beta in T cells from blood (CD8+ and CD4+). This CDR3 has 16 residues. The V end was cut by 1 base, the J end by 6 bases, with 19 bases between. Germline CDR1 and CDR2: SGHTA and FQGNSA. The specimen sequenced was CD8+ T cells from PBMCs. The sequence was collected from a human donor with multiple sclerosis. The rearrangement links TRBV7-2 to TRBJ2-7, with D possibly TRBD1 on 6 matching bases. In DNA, the CDR3 is TGTGCCAGCAGCTTAGGGTATCAGGGGTTAGCGAGCGAGCAGTACTTC. Its translation: CASSLGYQGLASEQYF.